These 25 T cell receptor beta chains share one sample of origin, sequenced in a study of OX40 agonist ivuxolimab in advanced cancers. Libraries were built with the immunoSEQ multiplex PCR assay. TCRdb mirrors the immuneACCESS table, restricted to in-frame sequences. Some clones are absent from its copies; in checked studies, under half trace to an unresolved V gene, and the reason for the others is unknown. This sample has tens of thousands of clones in its table, and around 85% of those were observed once. The ten largest make up roughly 20% of the sample. The sample here was CD4+ or CD8+ T cells sorted from blood, taken in a trial of the OX40 agonist ivuxolimab. The source is an adult with an advanced solid tumor such as melanoma, head and neck, liver or kidney cancer.

J is TRBJ2-7 and V is TRBV14; D unresolved. CDR3 size: 14 residues. Trimming shortened V by 0 bases and J by 1 base, and 7 bases separated the two germline ends. Germline CDR1 SGHDN, CDR2 FVKESK. DNA of the CDR3: TGTGCCAGCAGCCAAGAACATAGGTCCTACGAGCAGTACTTC. Encoded protein: CASSQEHRSYEQYF.

The chain recombines TRBV6-5 with TRBJ2-1, with D possibly matching TRBD1 (6 bases). V was trimmed by 6 bases and J by 10 bases, leaving 13 bases between them. The CDR3 extends over 12 amino acids. Germline values: CDR1 MNHEY, CDR2 SVGAGI. CDR3 bases: TGTGCCAGCAGAACAGGGCCCGGGGAGCAGTTCTTC. Translation: CASRTGPGEQFF.

This chain joins TRBV19 and TRBJ2-4; a possible D gene is TRBD2 (6 bases). V was cut by 3 bases and J by 3 bases, with 15 bases left in between. CDR3 length: 16 amino acids. The germline V gene has CDR1 LNHDA and CDR2 SQIVND (reference sequence). The DNA for the CDR3 is TGTGCCAGTAGTATTTTTTCCGTAGCGGACAAAAACATTCAGTACTTC. Protein sequence: CASSIFSVADKNIQYF.

The V call is TRBV9, the J call TRBJ2-4; 10 bases map to TRBD2. CDR1 is SGDLS and CDR2 is YYNGEE in the germline V gene. The CDR3 covers 15 residues. With 0 bases clipped from V and 15 bases from J, the junction kept 12 bases outside the gene matches. This chain's CDR3 is CASSVEASGGALRYF. The CDR3 DNA is TGTGCCAGCAGCGTAGAAGCAAGCGGGGGGGCCCTACGGTACTTC.

The rearrangement joins TRBV7-8 to TRBJ1-1; D is uncertain. Trimming took 3 bases from V and 6 from J, leaving 14 bases between them. The CDR3 sequence is 14 residues long. The germline gives CDR1 SGHVS, CDR2 FQNEAQ. CDR3 nucleotide sequence: TGTGCCAGCAGCTTTACCTCAGGTGTCGCTGAAGCTTTCTTT. This gives the protein CASSFTSGVAEAFF.

In this sample, this clone turned up once. The chain joins TRBV9 to TRBJ2-1, with 8 bases aligning to TRBD1. The germline gives CDR1 SGDLS, CDR2 YYNGEE. V lost 4 bases to trimming and J lost 6 bases; unmatched junction nucleotides: 9. The CDR3 length is 15 residues. The CDR3 sequence: CASSPGTGGSNEQFF. The CDR3 DNA reads as TGTGCCAGCAGCCCCGGGACAGGAGGATCCAATGAGCAGTTCTTC.

The rearrangement joins TRBV27 to TRBJ2-7; 11 nucleotides agree with TRBD1. The germline gives CDR1 MNHEY, CDR2 SMNVEV (reference sequence). J lost 9 bases, V lost 5 bases, and 12 bases had no gene match. This CDR3 contains 15 residues. In DNA form, the CDR3 reads TGTGCCAGCAGTCCCGGGACAGGGGGTATTTTGGGGCAGTACGTC. Its translation: CASSPGTGGILGQYV.

The rearrangement uses TRBV7-6 and TRBJ1-4; D perhaps matches TRBD1 (6 bases). Germline loops: CDR1 SGHVS, CDR2 FNYEAQ. V gave up 2 bases and J gave up 0 bases, with 13 bases separating them. The CDR3 sequence is 17 residues long. CDR3 coding DNA: TGTGCCAGCAGCTTACGGGACAACATTGCAACTAATGAAAAACTGTTTTTT. This translates into CASSLRDNIATNEKLFF. The entire variable domain, with the rest obtained from reference TRBV7-6 and TRBJ1-4, is as follows: GAGVSQSPRYKVTKRGQDVALRCDPISGHVSLYWYRQALGQGPEFLTYFNYEAQQDKSGLPNDRFSAERPEGSISTLTIQRTEQRDSAMYRCASSLRDNIATNEKLFFGSGTQLSVL.

The chain has TRBV5-5 and TRBJ2-2; D is perhaps TRBD1 (5 bases). Trimming stripped 1 base from V and 3 bases from J, with 19 bases between. This CDR3 has 18 amino acids. Germline CDR1 reads SGHKS; CDR2 reads YYEKEE (reference sequence). The CDR3 protein is CASSLYPGWDSDTGELFF. CDR3 bases: TGTGCCAGCAGCTTGTACCCAGGGTGGGATTCGGACACCGGGGAGCTGTTTTTT.

V usage is TRBV7-9 and J usage is TRBJ2-1, with 11 bases aligning to TRBD1. After removal of 3 bases from V and 5 bases from J, the junction contained 3 bases not matched to a gene. The CDR3 runs 15 residues. CDR1 SEHNR and CDR2 FQNEAQ come from the germline V gene (reference sequence). CDR3 region: CASSFRTGGNNEQFF. The CDR3 DNA follows: TGTGCCAGCAGCTTTCGGACAGGGGGCAACAATGAGCAGTTCTTC.

The chain joins TRBV4-1 to TRBJ2-1, with 10 positions matching TRBD2. The CDR3 consists of 14 residues. Germline CDR1 MGHRA, CDR2 YSYEKL. V shed 8 bases, J shed 6 bases, and the junction held 7 bases outside the gene matches. The CDR3 loop is CASGPGLATNEQFF. The DNA of the CDR3 is TGCGCCAGCGGACCGGGACTAGCGACCAATGAGCAGTTCTTC.

This chain links TRBV29-1 with TRBJ2-7; D is uncertain. The CDR3 is 17 amino acids. Germline CDR1 is SQVTM and CDR2 is ANQGSEA. Trimming shortened V by 3 bases and J by 6 bases, and 27 bases separated the two germline ends. CDR3 nucleotides: TGCAGCGTTGAGGGTGGTCTTGACGGCAGTGACCTAAGCGAGCAGTACTTC. Translation: CSVEGGLDGSDLSEQYF.

The V call is TRBV7-8, the J call TRBJ2-2; 12 nucleotides align to TRBD2. The junction had 5 bases not matched to a gene; V was cut back by 5 bases and J by 4 bases. Germline V lookup: CDR1 SGHVS, CDR2 FQNEAQ. This CDR3 region has 16 residues. The CDR3 spells CASSVQLAGGTGELFF. CDR3 bases: TGTGCCAGCAGCGTCCAACTAGCGGGGGGCACCGGGGAGCTGTTTTTT.

This chain connects TRBV7-3 to TRBJ2-5, with D uncertain. V dropped 4 bases and J dropped 1 base, with 10 bases sitting between them. The V gene's germline CDR1 is SGHTA and CDR2 FQGTGA. The CDR3 is 14 amino acids. The CDR3 nucleotides read TGTGCCAGCAGCTCCGGCCTCTTCCAAGAGACCCAGTACTTC. Its protein is CASSSGLFQETQYF.

The CDR3, as DNA: TGTGCCAGCAGCTTAGGTGGTCCCAACGGGGAGCTGTTTTTT. This translates into CASSLGGPNGELFF. The chain joins TRBV7-9 to TRBJ2-2; D call uncertain. The CDR3 is 14 residues long. In germline, CDR1 is SEHNR, CDR2 FQNEAQ (reference sequence). V dropped 1 base and J dropped 7 bases, with 10 bases sitting between them. The variable domain in full, completed from reference TRBV7-9 and TRBJ2-2, reads DTGVSQNPRHKITKRGQNVTFRCDPISEHNRLYWYRQTLGQGPEFLTYFQNEAQLEKSRLLSDRFSAERPKGSFSTLEIQRTEQGDSAMYLCASSLGGPNGELFFGEGSRLTVL.

This clone was detected once. The V gene is TRBV16, the J gene TRBJ1-2; D may be TRBD1 (5 bases). The CDR3 covers 14 residues. V was cut by 0 bases and J by 4 bases, with 9 bases left in between. From germline, CDR1 is KGHSY and CDR2 FQNENV. The CDR3 sequence: CASSQSVGTYGYTF. As DNA, the CDR3 is TGTGCCAGCAGCCAATCAGTAGGGACCTATGGCTACACCTTC.

The J gene is TRBJ1-2, the V gene TRBV11-2; maybe TRBD1 (5 bases). CDR1 is SGHAT and CDR2 is FQNNGV in the germline V gene. The germline V and J ends were trimmed by 5 bases and 6 bases, with 13 bases remaining between them. The CDR3 extends over 13 amino acids. CDR3 loop: CASSPLDSDGYTF. For the CDR3, the DNA is TGTGCCAGCAGCCCCCTAGACAGTGATGGCTACACCTTC.

This clone was counted only a few times. The genes are TRBV7-2 and TRBJ2-5, with TRBD1 identical over 7 bases. CDR3 length: 14 amino acids. The V and J ends lost 4 bases and 2 bases, in that order; junction bases with no gene match: 4. CDR1 SGHTA and CDR2 FQGNSA come from the germline V gene. The CDR3 reads CASSSGQVQETQYF. CDR3 DNA sequence: TGTGCCAGCAGCTCCGGACAGGTTCAAGAGACCCAGTACTTC.

The chain recombines TRBV19 with TRBJ2-3; 7 positions agree with TRBD1. The CDR3 is made up of 14 amino acids. V shed 3 bases and J 4 bases; nucleotides not matched to a gene: 4. CDR1 and CDR2 from the germline V gene are LNHDA and SQIVND (reference sequence). Written as DNA, the CDR3 is TGTGCCAGTAGTATCACAGGGGCCGCAGATACGCAGTATTTT. Its protein product is CASSITGAADTQYF.

The chain is built from TRBV9 and TRBJ1-2; 10 bases line up with TRBD1. Losses at the gene ends were 0 bases for V and 7 bases for J; bases not matched to a gene: 3. This CDR3 region has 14 residues. Germline-derived CDR1 and CDR2 are SGDLS and YYNGEE. In nucleotides, the CDR3 is TGTGCCAGCAGCGTAGGGGACAGGGGCCTTGGCTACACCTTC. This codes for CASSVGDRGLGYTF.

Regarding this clone: The sample holds other DNA sequences that translate to the same CDR3. The V call is TRBV5-4, the J call TRBJ2-5, with TRBD2 matching 10 bases. The CDR3 spans 15 residues. The germline V gene has CDR1 SGHNT and CDR2 YYREEE (reference sequence). V was pared by 1 base and J by 4 bases, with 4 bases of the junction left unmatched. The CDR3 is CASSLIAGGGETQYF. CDR3 nucleotide sequence: TGTGCCAGCAGCTTGATAGCGGGGGGTGGAGAGACCCAGTACTTC.

The rearrangement uses TRBV21-1 and TRBJ1-4; no DNA check was done on the table's D call, TRBD1. TRBV21-1 is a known pseudogene. This CDR3 contains 15 residues. CDR3 bases: TGTGCCAGCAGCAAGGAGCCCAGGGTTCATGAAAAACTGTTTTTT. As protein: CASSKEPRVHEKLFF.

V gene TRBV7-8 combines with J gene TRBJ2-7; D remains unclear. V was trimmed by 7 bases and J by 6 bases, leaving 19 bases between them. This CDR3 has 14 amino acids. CDR1 SGHVS and CDR2 FQNEAQ come from the germline V gene. CDR3 in amino acids: CASTISRTRPEQYF. In nucleotides, the CDR3 is TGTGCCAGCACCATTAGCCGCACCCGGCCCGAGCAGTACTTC.

The V gene is TRBV4-3, the J gene TRBJ2-3; 15 bases map to TRBD2. The CDR3 is 22 amino acids. The trim removed 0 bases at V and 0 bases at J, leaving 13 bases unmatched. Germline CDR1 LGHNA, CDR2 YSLEER. The CDR3 DNA follows: TGCGCCAGCAGCCAAGACCCTGCCGGGACTAGCGGGGGGACCTTTAGCACAGATACGCAGTATTTT. It yields the protein CASSQDPAGTSGGTFSTDTQYF.

This clone is medium-sized by share. The chain uses TRBV19 and TRBJ1-6, with TRBD1 identical over 9 bases. V lost 4 bases and J lost 9; bases outside the gene matches: 10. This CDR3 comprises 16 residues. Germline loops: CDR1 LNHDA, CDR2 SQIVND (reference sequence). The CDR3 here is CASSTPSTGGTSPLHF. The CDR3 DNA reads TGTGCCAGTAGTACCCCCTCAACAGGGGGCACTTCACCCCTCCACTTT.